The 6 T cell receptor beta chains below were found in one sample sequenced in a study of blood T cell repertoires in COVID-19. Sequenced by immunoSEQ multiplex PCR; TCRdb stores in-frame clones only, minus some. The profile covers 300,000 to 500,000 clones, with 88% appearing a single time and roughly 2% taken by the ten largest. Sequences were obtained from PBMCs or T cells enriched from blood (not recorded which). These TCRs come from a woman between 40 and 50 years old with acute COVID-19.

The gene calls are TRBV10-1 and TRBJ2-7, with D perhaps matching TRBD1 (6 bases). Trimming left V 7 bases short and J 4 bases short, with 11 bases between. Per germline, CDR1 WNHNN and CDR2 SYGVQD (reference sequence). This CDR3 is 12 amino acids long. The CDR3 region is CASIGRGYEQYF. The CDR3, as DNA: TGCGCCAGCATAGGCAGGGGTTACGAGCAGTACTTC.

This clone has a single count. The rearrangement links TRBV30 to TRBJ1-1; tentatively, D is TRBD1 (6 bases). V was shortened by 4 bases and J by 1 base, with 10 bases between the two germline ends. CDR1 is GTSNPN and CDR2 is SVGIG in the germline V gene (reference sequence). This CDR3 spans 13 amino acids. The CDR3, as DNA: TGTGCCTGGACCCGGACAGCGAACACTGAAGCTTTCTTT. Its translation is CAWTRTANTEAFF.

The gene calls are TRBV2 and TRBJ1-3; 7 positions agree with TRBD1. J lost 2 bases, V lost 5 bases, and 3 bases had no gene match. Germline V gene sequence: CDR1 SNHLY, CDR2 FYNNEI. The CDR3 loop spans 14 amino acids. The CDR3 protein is CASSFTGAGNTIYF. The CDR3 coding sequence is TGTGCCAGCAGTTTTACAGGGGCTGGAAACACCATATATTTT. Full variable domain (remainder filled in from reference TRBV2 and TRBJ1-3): EPEVTQTPSHQVTQMGQEVILRCVPISNHLYFYWYRQILGQKVEFLVSFYNNEISEKSEIFDDQFSVERPDGSNFTLKIRSTKLEDSAMYFCASSFTGAGNTIYFGEGSWLTVV.

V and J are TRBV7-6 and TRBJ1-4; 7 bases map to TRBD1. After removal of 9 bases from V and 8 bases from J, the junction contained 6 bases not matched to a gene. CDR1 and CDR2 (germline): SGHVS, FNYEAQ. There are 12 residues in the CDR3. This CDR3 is CASRQGGEKLFF. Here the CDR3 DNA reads TGTGCCAGTAGACAGGGAGGAGAAAAACTGTTTTTT. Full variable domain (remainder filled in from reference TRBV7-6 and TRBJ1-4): GAGVSQSPRYKVTKRGQDVALRCDPISGHVSLYWYRQALGQGPEFLTYFNYEAQQDKSGLPNDRFSAERPEGSISTLTIQRTEQRDSAMYRCASRQGGEKLFFGSGTQLSVL.

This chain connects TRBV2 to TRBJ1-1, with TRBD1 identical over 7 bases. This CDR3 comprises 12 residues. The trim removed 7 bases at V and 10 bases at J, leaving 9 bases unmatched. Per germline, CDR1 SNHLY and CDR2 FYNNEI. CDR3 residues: CASMNDRDVAFF. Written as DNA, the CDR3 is TGTGCCAGCATGAACGACAGGGATGTAGCTTTCTTT.

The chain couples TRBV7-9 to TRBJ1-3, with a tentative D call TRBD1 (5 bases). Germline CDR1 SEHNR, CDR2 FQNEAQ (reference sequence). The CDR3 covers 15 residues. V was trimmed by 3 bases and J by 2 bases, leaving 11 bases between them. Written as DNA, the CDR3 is TGTGCCAGCAGCTTTCGGGGGAACGCTGGAAACACCATATATTTT. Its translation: CASSFRGNAGNTIYF.